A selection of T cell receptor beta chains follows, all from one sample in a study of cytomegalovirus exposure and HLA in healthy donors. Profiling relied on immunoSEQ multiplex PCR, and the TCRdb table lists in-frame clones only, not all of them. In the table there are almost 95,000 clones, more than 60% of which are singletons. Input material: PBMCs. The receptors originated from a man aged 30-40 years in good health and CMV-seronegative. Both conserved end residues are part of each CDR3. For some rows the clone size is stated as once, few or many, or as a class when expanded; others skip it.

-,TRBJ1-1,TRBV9,CASSVRQGVGGTEAFF
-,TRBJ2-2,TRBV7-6,CASSLDGLAGGPTGELFF
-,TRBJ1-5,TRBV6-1,CASSELRGGAGDQPQHF
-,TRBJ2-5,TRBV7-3,CASSPYRGETQYF
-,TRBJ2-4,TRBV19,CASSILLRTDIQYF
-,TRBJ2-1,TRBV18,CASSPQRNEQFF
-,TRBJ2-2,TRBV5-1,CASSFIAGELFF
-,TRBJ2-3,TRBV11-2,CASSTRQGYDTQYF
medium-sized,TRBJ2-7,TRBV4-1,CASSTRTGSLRDEQYF
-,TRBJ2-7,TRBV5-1,CASSLGDSDAYEQYF
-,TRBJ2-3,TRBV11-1,CASSPGLGTDTQYF
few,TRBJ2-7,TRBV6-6,CASRPTGGRNEQYF
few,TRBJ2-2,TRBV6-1,CASSESTGARTGELFF
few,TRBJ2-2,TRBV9,CASSARTSGANTGELFF
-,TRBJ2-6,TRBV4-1,CASSPRLAGANVLTF
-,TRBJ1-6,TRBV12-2,CARLLGTEHSPLHF
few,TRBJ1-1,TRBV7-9,CASSSLGRFQDTEAFF
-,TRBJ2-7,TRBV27,CASSRTGTYEQYF
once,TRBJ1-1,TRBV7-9,CASSRGTGDGGTEAFF
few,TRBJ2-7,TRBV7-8,CASSFGDSYEQYF
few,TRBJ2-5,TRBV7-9,CASSLAPGQGYQETQYF
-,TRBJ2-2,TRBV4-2,CASSFTGTSGGAGGELFF
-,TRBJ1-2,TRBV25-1,CASRDLAGGHGYTF
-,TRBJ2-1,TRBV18,CASFPHQRDYNEQFF
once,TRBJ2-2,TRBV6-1,CASSGPSGTSWTGELFF
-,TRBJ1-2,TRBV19,CASSITGQSFYGYTF
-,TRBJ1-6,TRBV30,CAWSAGQEYSPLHF
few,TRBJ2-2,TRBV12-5,CASGQGTSGRNTGELFF
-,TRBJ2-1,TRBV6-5,CASSRGSQAHHEQFF
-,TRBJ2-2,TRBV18,CASSRWTSGNTGELFF
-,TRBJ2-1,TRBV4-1,CASRPLGGGSAEQFF
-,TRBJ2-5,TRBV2,CAREDSGAQETQYF
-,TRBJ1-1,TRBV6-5,CASSLNFVRQNTEAFF
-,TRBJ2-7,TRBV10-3,CAIRLTSGGKYEQYF
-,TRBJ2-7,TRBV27,CASSSKPGDSYEQYF
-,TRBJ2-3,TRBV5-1,CASSRDSVGDTQYF
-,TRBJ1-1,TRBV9,CASSPERYMNTEAFF
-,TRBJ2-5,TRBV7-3,CASSPSSDPVGTQYF
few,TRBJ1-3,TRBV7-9,CASIYSLPSGNTIYF
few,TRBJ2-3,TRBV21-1,CASSKGRGGCADTQYF
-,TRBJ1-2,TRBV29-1,CSVGGGYTF
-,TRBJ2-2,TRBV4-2,CASSQGATRDWNTGELFF
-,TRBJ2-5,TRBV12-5,CASAGTSGETQYF
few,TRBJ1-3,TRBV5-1,CASSLGAPSGNTIYF
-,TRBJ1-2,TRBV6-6,CASSYSALEEGYTF
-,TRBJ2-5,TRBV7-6,CASSSLAVLNQEIQYF
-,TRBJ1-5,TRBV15,CATSRPGGNQPQHF
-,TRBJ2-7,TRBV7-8,CASSTYRDRGWEQYF
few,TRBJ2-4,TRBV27,CASRGAGGLAKNIQYF
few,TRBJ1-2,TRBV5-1,CASGGSNYGYTF
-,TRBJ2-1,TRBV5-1,CASSYTGALEWFF
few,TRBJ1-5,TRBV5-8,CASSPGQGNQPQHF